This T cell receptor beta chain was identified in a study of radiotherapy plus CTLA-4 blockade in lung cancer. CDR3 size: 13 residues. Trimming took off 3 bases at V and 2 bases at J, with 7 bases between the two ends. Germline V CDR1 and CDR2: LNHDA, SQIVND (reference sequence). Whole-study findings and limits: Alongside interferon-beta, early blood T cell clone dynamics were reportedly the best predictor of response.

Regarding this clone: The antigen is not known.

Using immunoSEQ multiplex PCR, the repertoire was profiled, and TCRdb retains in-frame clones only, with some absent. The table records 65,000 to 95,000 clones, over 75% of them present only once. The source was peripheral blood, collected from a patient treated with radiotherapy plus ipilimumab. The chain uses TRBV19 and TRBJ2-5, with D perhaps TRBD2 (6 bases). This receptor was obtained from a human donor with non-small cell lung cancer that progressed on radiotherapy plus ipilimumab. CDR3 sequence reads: CASSMGGQETQYF. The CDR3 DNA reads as TGTGCCAGTAGTATGGGGGGTCAAGAGACCCAGTACTTC. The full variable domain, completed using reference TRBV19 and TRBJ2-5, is DGGITQSPKYLFRKEGQNVTLSCEQNLNHDAMYWYRQDPGQGLRLIYYSQIVNDFQKGDIAEGYSVSREKKESFPLTVTSAQKNPTAFYLCASSMGGQETQYFGPGTRLLVL.